This T cell receptor beta chain was identified in a study of blood T cell repertoires in COVID-19. Study-wide background: Researchers got acute and convalescent COVID-19 samples from the United States, Italy and Spain. In each case, the material was cDNA or gDNA derived from T cells, B-cell-depleted T cells, or PBMCs.

CDR3 length: 13 amino acids. The J segment lost 6 bases and the V segment lost 3 bases, leaving 5 bases of the junction unmatched. Original processing methods: Amplification of reference gene primers was used by the study to estimate nucleated cell counts. Method: immunoSEQ multiplex PCR; TCRdb's copy keeps in-frame clones and lacks some. That table furnishes V, J and clone size, whereas the DNA furnished D and trimming. Among about 250,000 clones, roughly four fifths were seen once, and the ten largest hold approximately 4.8%. Material: peripheral blood. The chain joins TRBV12-3 or TRBV12-4 to TRBJ2-7, with 7 bases that match TRBD2. This TCR was sampled from a woman in her seventies with acute or convalescent COVID-19. As DNA, the CDR3 is TGTGCCAGCAGTTTCAGGGAGGGAGGCGAGCAGTACTTC. Amino acid sequence: CASSFREGGEQYF.